What follows describes a single TCR beta chain. A junction boundary mismatches the germline segment, possibly from a read error. The sample originates from a study of tumor-infiltrating lymphocytes in primary liver carcinoma. Co-extraction of both nucleic acids (RNA and DNA) used roughly 19-33 mg of unsorted bulk tissue. The CDR3 contains 13 residues. The germline gives CDR1 LGHNT, CDR2 FRNRAP. A constant-region primer primed TCR beta cDNA synthesis from about 0.55 ug of total RNA. Researchers made the TCR beta libraries by running three nested multiplex PCR rounds with slightly modified ARM-PCR. PCR rounds one and two used TRBV1-TRBV30 forward primers with a C-beta reverse primer for 10 cycles each. Using its own MiXCR run on the multiplex PCR reads, TCRdb lists one record per CDR3 protein. The sample lists approximately 110,000 distinct CDR3 sequences, around two thirds occurring once.

The chain is built from TRBV12-5 and TRBJ2-2; D may be TRBD1 or TRBD2 (6 bases each). Sample: liver tumor tissue from sampling region 1. The subset was: tumor region T1, superior pole. This TCR derives from a woman aged 60-70 years with primary liver carcinoma and hepatitis B virus infection. The CDR3 spells CASNRDYGGELLF. CDR3 bases: TGTGCTAGTAACAGGGATTACGGCGGGGAGTTGCTTTTT. The variable domain in full, completed from reference TRBV12-5 and TRBJ2-2, reads DARVTQTPRHKVTEMGQEVTMRCQPILGHNTVFWYRQTMMQGLELLAYFRNRAPLDDSGMPKDRFSAEMPDATLATLKIQPSEPRDSAVYFCASNRDYGGELLFGEGSRLTVL.